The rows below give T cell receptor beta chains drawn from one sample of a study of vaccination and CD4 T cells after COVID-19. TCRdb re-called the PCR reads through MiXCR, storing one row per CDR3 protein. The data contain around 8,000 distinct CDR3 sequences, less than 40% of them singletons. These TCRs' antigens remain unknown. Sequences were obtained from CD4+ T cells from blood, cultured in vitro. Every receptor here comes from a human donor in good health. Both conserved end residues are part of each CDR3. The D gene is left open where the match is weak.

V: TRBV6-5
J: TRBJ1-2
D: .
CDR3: CASSYKAGNYGYTF

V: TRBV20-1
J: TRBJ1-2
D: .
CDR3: CSARGRGTNYGYTF

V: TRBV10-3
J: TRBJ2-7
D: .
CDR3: CAISESLVGDSAYEQYF

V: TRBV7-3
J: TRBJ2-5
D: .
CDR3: CASSQDLWGTQETQYF

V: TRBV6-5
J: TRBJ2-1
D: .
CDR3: CASSYAKGPVAVYNEQFF

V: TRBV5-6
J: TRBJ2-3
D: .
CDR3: CASSFNRVYTDTQYF

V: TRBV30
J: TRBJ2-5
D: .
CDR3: CAWSVSGAHEETQYF

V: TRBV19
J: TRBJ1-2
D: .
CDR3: CASGRGDYGYTF

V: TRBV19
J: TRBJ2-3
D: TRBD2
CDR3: CATKSGSPTDTQYF

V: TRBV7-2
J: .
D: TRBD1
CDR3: CASSSSGTAYEQYF

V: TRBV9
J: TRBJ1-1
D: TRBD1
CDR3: CASSVEGQVNTEAFF

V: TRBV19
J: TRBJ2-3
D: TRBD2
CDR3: CASSHRLAGGPGTQYF

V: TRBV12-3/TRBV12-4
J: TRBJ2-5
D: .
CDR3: CASSFGSQETQYF

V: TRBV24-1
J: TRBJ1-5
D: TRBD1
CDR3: CATSDPGQDFNQPQHF

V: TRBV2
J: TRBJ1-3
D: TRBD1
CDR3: CASSLTGAQLSGNTIYF

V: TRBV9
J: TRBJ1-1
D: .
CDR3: CASSVVTGANTEAFF

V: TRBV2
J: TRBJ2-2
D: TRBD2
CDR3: CASSVLTGGSGELFF

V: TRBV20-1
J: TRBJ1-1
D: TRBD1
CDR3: CSARGAGGGGTEAFF

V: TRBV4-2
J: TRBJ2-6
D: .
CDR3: CASSQEAGTRGANVLTF

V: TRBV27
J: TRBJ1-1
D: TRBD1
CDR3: CAPGTGGRPEAFF

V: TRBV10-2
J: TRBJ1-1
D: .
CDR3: CASSERGNTEAFF

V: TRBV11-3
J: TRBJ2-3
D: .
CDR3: CASSLSGSTDTQYF

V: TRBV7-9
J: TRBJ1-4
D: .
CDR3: CASSLVPEDKLFF